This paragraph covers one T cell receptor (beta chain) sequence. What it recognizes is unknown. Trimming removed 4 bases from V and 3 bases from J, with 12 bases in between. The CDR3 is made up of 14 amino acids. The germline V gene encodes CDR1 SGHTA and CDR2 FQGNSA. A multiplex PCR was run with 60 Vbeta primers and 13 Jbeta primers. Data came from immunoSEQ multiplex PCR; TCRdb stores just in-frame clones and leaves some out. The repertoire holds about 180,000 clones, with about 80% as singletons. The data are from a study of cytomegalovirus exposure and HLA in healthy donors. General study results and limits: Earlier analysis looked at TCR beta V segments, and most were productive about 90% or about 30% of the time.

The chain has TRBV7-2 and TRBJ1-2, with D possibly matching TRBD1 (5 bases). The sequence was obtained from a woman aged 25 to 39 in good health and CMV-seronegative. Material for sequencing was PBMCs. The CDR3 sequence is CASSSGRGYYGYTF. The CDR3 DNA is TGTGCCAGCAGCTCTGGAAGGGGTTACTATGGCTACACCTTC.